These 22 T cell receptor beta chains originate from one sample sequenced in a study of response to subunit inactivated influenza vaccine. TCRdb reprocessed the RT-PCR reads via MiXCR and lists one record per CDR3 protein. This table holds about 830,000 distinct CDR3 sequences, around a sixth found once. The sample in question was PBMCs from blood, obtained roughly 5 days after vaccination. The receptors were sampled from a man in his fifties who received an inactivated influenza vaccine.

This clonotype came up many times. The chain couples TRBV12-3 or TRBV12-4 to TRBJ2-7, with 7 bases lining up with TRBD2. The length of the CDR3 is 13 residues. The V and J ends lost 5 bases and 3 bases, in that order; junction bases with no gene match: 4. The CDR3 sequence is CASSRTRNYEQYF. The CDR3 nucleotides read TGTGCCAGCAGTCGGACTAGAAACTACGAGCAGTACTTC.

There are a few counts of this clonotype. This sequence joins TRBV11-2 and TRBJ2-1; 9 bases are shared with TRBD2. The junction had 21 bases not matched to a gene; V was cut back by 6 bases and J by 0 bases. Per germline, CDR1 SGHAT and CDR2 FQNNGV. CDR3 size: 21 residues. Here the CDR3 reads CASRFRGATSGLFHSYNEQFF. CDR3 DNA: TGTGCCAGCAGATTTAGGGGGGCGACTAGCGGACTCTTTCACTCCTACAATGAGCAGTTCTTC. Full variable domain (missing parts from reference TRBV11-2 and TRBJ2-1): EAGVAQSPRYKIIEKRQSVAFWCNPISGHATLYWYQQILGQGPKLLIQFQNNGVVDDSQLPKDRFSAERLKGVDSTLKIQPAKLEDSAVYLCASRFRGATSGLFHSYNEQFFGPGTRLTVL.

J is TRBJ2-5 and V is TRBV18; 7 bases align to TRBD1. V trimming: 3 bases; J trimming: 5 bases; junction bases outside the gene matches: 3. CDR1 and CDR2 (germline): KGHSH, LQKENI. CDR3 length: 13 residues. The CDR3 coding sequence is TGTGCCAGCTCACCTGGGGACAGCGAGACCCAGTACTTC. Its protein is CASSPGDSETQYF.

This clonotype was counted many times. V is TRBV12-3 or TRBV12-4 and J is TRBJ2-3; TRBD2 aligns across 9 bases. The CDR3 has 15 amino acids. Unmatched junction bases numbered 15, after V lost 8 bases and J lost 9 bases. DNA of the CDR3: TGTGCCAGCGGTACCGGCGGGGGGGTCAGCGGAACGCAGTATTTT. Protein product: CASGTGGGVSGTQYF.

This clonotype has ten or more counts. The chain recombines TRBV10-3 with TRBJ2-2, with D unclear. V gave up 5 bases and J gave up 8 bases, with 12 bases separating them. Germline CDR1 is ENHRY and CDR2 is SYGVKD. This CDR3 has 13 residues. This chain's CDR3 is CAISPPQRGELFF. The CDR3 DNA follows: TGTGCCATCAGTCCCCCTCAGCGTGGGGAGCTGTTTTTT.

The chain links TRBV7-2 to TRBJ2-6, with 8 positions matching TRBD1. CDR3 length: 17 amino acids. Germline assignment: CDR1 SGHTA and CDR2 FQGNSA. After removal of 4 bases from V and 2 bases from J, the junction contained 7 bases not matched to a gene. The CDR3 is CASSSAQGAAGANVLTF. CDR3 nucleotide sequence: TGTGCCAGCAGCTCAGCGCAGGGGGCGGCTGGGGCCAACGTCCTGACTTTC.

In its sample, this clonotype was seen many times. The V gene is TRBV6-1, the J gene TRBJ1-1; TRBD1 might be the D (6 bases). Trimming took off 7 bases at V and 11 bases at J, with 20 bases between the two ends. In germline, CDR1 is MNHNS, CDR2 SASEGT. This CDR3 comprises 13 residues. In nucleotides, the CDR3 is TGTGCCAGCAACCCATATGGGGGCCTCGAGGCTTTCTTT. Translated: CASNPYGGLEAFF.

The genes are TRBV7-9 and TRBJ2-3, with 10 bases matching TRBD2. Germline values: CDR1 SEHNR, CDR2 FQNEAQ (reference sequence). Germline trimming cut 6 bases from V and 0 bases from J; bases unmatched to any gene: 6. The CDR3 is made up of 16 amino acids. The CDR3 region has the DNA TGTGCCAGCAGACCCAGCGGGAGGGTTAGCACAGATACGCAGTATTTT. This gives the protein CASRPSGRVSTDTQYF.

CDR3 DNA sequence: TGTGCCAGCATTTCTACAGGAAACACTGAAGCTTTCTTT. Its translation: CASISTGNTEAFF. The gene calls are TRBV6-5 and TRBJ1-1; maybe TRBD1 (5 bases). The CDR3 length is 13 residues. Germline CDR1 is MNHEY and CDR2 is SVGAGI. Trimming took 7 bases from V and 2 from J, leaving 11 bases between them.

The CDR3 sequence: CASRIGHGLAGDEQFF. Written as DNA, the CDR3 is TGTGCCAGCAGAATCGGTCATGGACTAGCGGGAGATGAGCAGTTCTTC. The chain combines TRBV7-2 with TRBJ2-1, with 13 bases fitting TRBD2. The V gene end was trimmed by 6 bases and the J gene end by 8 bases; junction bases not matched to a gene: 10. Germline CDR1 SGHTA, CDR2 FQGNSA. This CDR3 has 16 amino acids.

The CDR3 protein is CASSLVASGTSSYNEQFF. In DNA form, the CDR3 reads TGTGCCAGCAGCTTAGTCGCTAGCGGGACCAGCTCCTACAATGAGCAGTTCTTC. The V and J genes are TRBV11-1 and TRBJ2-1; TRBD2 matches at 9 bases. The CDR3 loop spans 18 amino acids. V lost 1 base to trimming and J lost 0 bases; unmatched junction nucleotides: 7. Germline V gene lookup returns CDR1 SGHAT and CDR2 FQDESV (reference sequence).

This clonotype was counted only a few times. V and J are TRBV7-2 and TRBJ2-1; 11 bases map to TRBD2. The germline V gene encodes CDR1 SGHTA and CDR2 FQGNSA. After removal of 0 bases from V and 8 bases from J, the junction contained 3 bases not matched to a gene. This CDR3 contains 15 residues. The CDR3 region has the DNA TGTGCCAGCAGCTTAGCGGGACTAGCGGCTCATGAGCAGTTCTTC. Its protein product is CASSLAGLAAHEQFF.

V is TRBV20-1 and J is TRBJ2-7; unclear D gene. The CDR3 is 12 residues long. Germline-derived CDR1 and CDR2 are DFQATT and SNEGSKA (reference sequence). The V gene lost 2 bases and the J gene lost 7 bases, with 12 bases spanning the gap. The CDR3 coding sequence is TGCAGTGCTAGATCGGGTACTGGTGAGCAGTACTTC. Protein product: CSARSGTGEQYF.

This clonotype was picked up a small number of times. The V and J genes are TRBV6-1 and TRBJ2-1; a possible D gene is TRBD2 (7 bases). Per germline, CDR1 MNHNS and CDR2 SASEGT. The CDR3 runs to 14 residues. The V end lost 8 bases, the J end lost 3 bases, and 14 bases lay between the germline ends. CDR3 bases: TGTGCCAGCTCCCCAGGGGAGGGCTACAATGAGCAGTTCTTC. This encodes CASSPGEGYNEQFF.

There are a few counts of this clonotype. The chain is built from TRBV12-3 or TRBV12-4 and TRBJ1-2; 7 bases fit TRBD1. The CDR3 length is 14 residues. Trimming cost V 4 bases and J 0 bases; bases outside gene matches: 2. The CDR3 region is CASSSGGPNYGYTF. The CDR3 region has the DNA TGTGCCAGCAGTTCAGGGGGTCCTAACTATGGCTACACCTTC.

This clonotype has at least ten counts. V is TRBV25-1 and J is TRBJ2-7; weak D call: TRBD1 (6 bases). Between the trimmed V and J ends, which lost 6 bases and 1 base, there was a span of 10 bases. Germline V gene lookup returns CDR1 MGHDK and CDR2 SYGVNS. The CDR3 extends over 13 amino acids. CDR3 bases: TGTGCCAGCAGGGAACAGGGTTCCTACGAGCAGTACTTC. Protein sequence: CASREQGSYEQYF.

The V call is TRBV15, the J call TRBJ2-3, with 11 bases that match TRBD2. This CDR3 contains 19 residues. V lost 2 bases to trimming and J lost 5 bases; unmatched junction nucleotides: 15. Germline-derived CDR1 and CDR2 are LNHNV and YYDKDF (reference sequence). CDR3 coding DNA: TGTGCCACCAGCAGACCGCCCCGGATAGCGGGAGGGCTTAAAGATACGCAGTATTTT. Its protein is CATSRPPRIAGGLKDTQYF.

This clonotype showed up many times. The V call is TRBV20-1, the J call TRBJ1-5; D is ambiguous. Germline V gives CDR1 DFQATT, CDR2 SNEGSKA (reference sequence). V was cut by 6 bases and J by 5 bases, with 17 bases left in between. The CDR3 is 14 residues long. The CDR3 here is CSAPDPSRDQPQHF. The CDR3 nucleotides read TGCAGTGCCCCCGACCCCTCGAGGGATCAGCCCCAGCATTTT.

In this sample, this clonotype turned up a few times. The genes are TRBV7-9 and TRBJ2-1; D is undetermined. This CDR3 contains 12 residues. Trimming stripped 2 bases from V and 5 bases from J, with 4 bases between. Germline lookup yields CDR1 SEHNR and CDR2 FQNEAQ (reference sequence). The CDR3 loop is CASSLQNNEQFF. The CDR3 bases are TGTGCCAGCAGCTTACAAAACAATGAGCAGTTCTTC.

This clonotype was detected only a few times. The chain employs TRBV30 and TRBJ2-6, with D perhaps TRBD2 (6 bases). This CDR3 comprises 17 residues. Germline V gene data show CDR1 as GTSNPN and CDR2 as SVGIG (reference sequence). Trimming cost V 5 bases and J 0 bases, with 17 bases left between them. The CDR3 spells CAWERGILNSGANVLTF. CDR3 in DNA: TGTGCCTGGGAACGGGGGATCCTCAACTCTGGGGCCAACGTCCTGACTTTC.

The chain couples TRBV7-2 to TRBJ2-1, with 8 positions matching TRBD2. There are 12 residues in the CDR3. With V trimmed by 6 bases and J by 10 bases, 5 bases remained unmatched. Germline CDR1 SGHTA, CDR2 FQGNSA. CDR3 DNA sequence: TGTGCCAGCAGACGACTAGCGCAGGAGCAGTTCTTC. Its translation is CASRRLAQEQFF.

The CDR3 sequence: CASSFSGQKNTGELFF. The CDR3 DNA sequence: TGTGCCAGCAGCTTTTCTGGACAAAAAAACACCGGGGAGCTGTTTTTT. The J gene is TRBJ2-2, the V gene TRBV5-5, with D possibly matching TRBD1 (5 bases). Germline V CDR1 and CDR2: SGHKS, YYEKEE (reference sequence). The V end was cut by 2 bases, the J end by 2 bases, with 13 bases between. The CDR3 spans 16 residues.